A selection of T cell receptor beta chains follows, all from one sample in a study of identical twins. One entry per CDR3 protein, called by TCRdb with MiXCR from the 5' RACE reads. The table lists roughly 720,000 distinct CDR3 sequences, about 20% of them singletons. Separately, the same data were catalogued under a study of T cells expressing NK-cell markers.

Material for sequencing was PBMCs. These receptor sequences come from a young woman in good health. Each CDR3 is given with its conserved first and last residue. A D gene is named only where the DNA matches it firmly. The size field is filled for only some rows; it gives once, few, many or a size class.

j_call	clone_size	v_call	d_call	cdr3_nt	cdr3_aa
TRBJ2-3	.	TRBV12-3/TRBV12-4	.	TGTGCCAGCAGGCCCACCGGGGCCGCAGATACGCAGTATTTT	CASRPTGAADTQYF
TRBJ2-1	.	TRBV6-5	TRBD2	TGTGCCAGCGTTCAGGCTAGCGGGAGATACAATGAGCAGTTCTTC	CASVQASGRYNEQFF
TRBJ2-7	few	TRBV27	TRBD2	TGTGCCAGCAGTTTTCAGGCCTCGGGGGGCGAGCAGTACTTC	CASSFQASGGEQYF
TRBJ1-5	few	TRBV27	TRBD1	TGTGCCAGCAGACTGGGACAGGGGATACAGCCCCAGCATTTT	CASRLGQGIQPQHF
TRBJ2-5	few	TRBV29-1	.	TGCAGCGTTGAAAGCTCACAAGAGTACCAAGAGACCCAGTACTTC	CSVESSQEYQETQYF
TRBJ2-3	few	TRBV3-1	.	TGTGCCAGCAGCCAAGCAGAGGAAGATACGCAGTATTTT	CASSQAEEDTQYF
TRBJ1-4	.	TRBV9	.	TGTGCCAGCAGCCGGGGGCGGTCGGGATCTGAAAAACTGTTTTTT	CASSRGRSGSEKLFF
TRBJ2-1	few	TRBV6-2/TRBV6-3	.	TGTGCCAGCAGCCTCCAGTCGAGCTCCTACAATGAGCAGTTCTTC	CASSLQSSSYNEQFF
TRBJ1-1	.	TRBV20-1	.	TGCAGTGTAAAGCCGGGACATATGAACACTGAAGCTTTCTTT	CSVKPGHMNTEAFF
TRBJ2-7	.	TRBV3-1	.	TGTGCCAGCAGCCGAGGGAGGACCACCTACGAGCAGTACTTC	CASSRGRTTYEQYF
TRBJ2-7	few	TRBV20-1	TRBD1	TGCAGTGCTGGGACAGGGAACTACGAGCAGTACTTC	CSAGTGNYEQYF
TRBJ2-7	.	TRBV5-1	.	TGCGCCAGCAGCTTTACTTCTGGGGCCGGCTACGAGCAGTACTTC	CASSFTSGAGYEQYF
TRBJ1-1	many	TRBV10-2	.	TGCGCCAGCAGCGAAGGGGGTGAAGCTTTCTTT	CASSEGGEAFF
TRBJ1-1	many	TRBV27	TRBD1	TGTGCCAGCAGTTCAAAACAGGGGGCGGGTAACACTGAAGCTTTCTTT	CASSSKQGAGNTEAFF
TRBJ2-7	.	TRBV6-1	.	TGTGCCAGCAGTGATCTACAGGGCACCTACGAGCAGTACTTC	CASSDLQGTYEQYF
TRBJ2-5	.	TRBV12-3/TRBV12-4	.	TGTGCCAGCAGTTTAACACAGGGCGCGCATGAGACCCAGTACTTC	CASSLTQGAHETQYF
TRBJ2-2	few	TRBV2	TRBD1	TGTGCCAGCAGTGGAGACAGGGTGGCCGGGGAGCTGTTTTTT	CASSGDRVAGELFF
TRBJ2-1	.	TRBV9	.	TGTGCCAGCAGCCCGGGGGGGACAGGGATCTACAATGAGCAGTTCTTC	CASSPGGTGIYNEQFF
TRBJ1-2	few	TRBV10-3	.	TGTGCCATCAACCTCGGGGGTTATGGCTACACCTTC	CAINLGGYGYTF
TRBJ2-6	.	TRBV6-1	TRBD1	TGTGCCAGCAGGCTTCTATCAGGGGGCGCGGGAGGGGCCAACGTCCTGACTTTC	CASRLLSGGAGGANVLTF
TRBJ2-3	.	TRBV10-1	TRBD2	TGCGCCAGCAGGGGAGCGGGGCCGTGGGATACGCAGTATTTT	CASRGAGPWDTQYF
TRBJ1-4	.	TRBV3-1	.	TGTGCCAGCAGCCGGCAACCGAAACTGTTTTTT	CASSRQPKLFF
TRBJ2-2	few	TRBV7-9	.	TGTGCCAGCAGTTCCTCCCTTTTCCGCGGGGAGCTGTTTTTT	CASSSSLFRGELFF
TRBJ2-7	.	TRBV19	.	TGTGCCAGTAGTACGACTAGGCTGTACGAGCAGTACTTC	CASSTTRLYEQYF
TRBJ2-5	.	TRBV20-1	TRBD2	TGCAGTGCTAGAGTTCTGGCGGGAGGTAAAGAGACCCAGTACTTC	CSARVLAGGKETQYF
TRBJ1-1	.	TRBV5-1	.	TGCGCCAGCAGCTTGGGGTCAGGAGAAAACACTGAAGCTTTCTTT	CASSLGSGENTEAFF
TRBJ2-5	few	TRBV20-1	TRBD1	TGCAGTGCCCTGGACAGGAACAAAGAGACCCAGTACTTC	CSALDRNKETQYF
TRBJ2-2	few	TRBV12-5	.	TGTGCTAGTGGCCCACGCTTGAACACCGGGGAGCTGTTTTTT	CASGPRLNTGELFF
TRBJ2-1	.	TRBV12-3/TRBV12-4	TRBD1	TGTGCCAGCAGTTTTGGCCCCCCACAGGGGGTTGAGCAGTTCTTC	CASSFGPPQGVEQFF
TRBJ1-2	.	TRBV12-3/TRBV12-4	.	TGTGCCAGCAGCACAGGGTTGAGGGGCTACACCTTC	CASSTGLRGYTF
TRBJ2-5	.	TRBV20-1	.	TGCAGTGCCCCTCGCCTGGAGGGTCTCTACCAAGAGACCCAGTACTTC	CSAPRLEGLYQETQYF
TRBJ2-5	many	TRBV12-3/TRBV12-4	TRBD1	TGTGCCAGCAGAGGGGGCCGGTCCGGGGAGACCCAGTACTTC	CASRGGRSGETQYF
TRBJ2-7	.	TRBV5-1	.	TGCGCCAGCAGCTTGGTACAGGGAGGAAACGAGCAGTACTTC	CASSLVQGGNEQYF
TRBJ2-7	.	TRBV12-3/TRBV12-4	.	TGTGCCAGCAGTTTACACGCCCTGGAGCAGTACTTC	CASSLHALEQYF
TRBJ2-1	few	TRBV5-1	TRBD2	TGCGCCAGCAGCTTTACTAGCGGGACTAATGAGCAGTTCTTC	CASSFTSGTNEQFF
TRBJ2-1	.	TRBV2	.	TGTACCTGCAGTCACATAGGGACGGGGCCAAAATACAATGAGCAGTTCTTC	CTCSHIGTGPKYNEQFF
TRBJ2-1	.	TRBV12-3/TRBV12-4	.	TGTGCCAGCAGTTTAGCGTTCTGGAGGATGCGCTCCTACAATGAGCAGTTCTTC	CASSLAFWRMRSYNEQFF
TRBJ2-7	.	TRBV10-3	.	TGTGCCATCAGCCCGGGGGAGTCCTACGAGCAGTACTTC	CAISPGESYEQYF
TRBJ2-1	few	TRBV12-3/TRBV12-4	.	TGTGCCAGCAGTACCTTACAGGGTAATGAGCAGTTCTTC	CASSTLQGNEQFF
TRBJ2-7	few	TRBV7-2	.	TGTGCCAGCAGCCGACAGGCCTCTTCTCACGAGCAGTACTTC	CASSRQASSHEQYF
TRBJ2-5	.	TRBV24-1	TRBD2	TGTGCCACCAGTGACAGCGGGGAAGAGACCCAGTACTTC	CATSDSGEETQYF
TRBJ2-3	few	TRBV11-2	.	TGTGCCAGCAGACGAGGACAAATCACAGATACGCAGTATTTT	CASRRGQITDTQYF